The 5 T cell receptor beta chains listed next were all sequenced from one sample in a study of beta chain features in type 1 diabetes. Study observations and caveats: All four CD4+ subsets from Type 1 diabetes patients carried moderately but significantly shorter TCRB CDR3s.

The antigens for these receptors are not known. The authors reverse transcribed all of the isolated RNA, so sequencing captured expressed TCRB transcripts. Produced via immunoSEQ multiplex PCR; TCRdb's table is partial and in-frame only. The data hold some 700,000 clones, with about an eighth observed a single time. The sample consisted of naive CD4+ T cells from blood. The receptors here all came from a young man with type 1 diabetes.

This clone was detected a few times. The CDR3 nucleotides are TGTGCCAGCAGCCGAGAGGGACCGACCAACACTGAAGCTTTCTTT. The encoded protein is CASSREGPTNTEAFF. This chain uses TRBV7-9 with TRBJ1-1, with a weak D call TRBD1 (5 bases). Per the germline V gene, CDR1 is SEHNR and CDR2 is FQNEAQ (reference sequence). The CDR3 totals 15 residues. V lost 5 bases to trimming and J lost 2 bases, with 15 bases between them.

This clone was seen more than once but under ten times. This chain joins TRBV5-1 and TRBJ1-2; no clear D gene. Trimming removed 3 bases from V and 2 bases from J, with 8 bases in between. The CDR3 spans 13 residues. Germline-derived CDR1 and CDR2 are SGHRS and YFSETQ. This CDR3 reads CASSWETNYGYTF. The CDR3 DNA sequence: TGCGCCAGCAGCTGGGAGACAAACTATGGCTACACCTTC.

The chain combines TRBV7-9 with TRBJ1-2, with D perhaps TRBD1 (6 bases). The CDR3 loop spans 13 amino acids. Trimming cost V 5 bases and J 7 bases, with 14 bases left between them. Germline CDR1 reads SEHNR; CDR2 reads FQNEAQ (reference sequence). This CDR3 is CASSTLTGSGYTF. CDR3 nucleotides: TGTGCCAGCAGCACGTTGACAGGTAGTGGCTACACCTTC.

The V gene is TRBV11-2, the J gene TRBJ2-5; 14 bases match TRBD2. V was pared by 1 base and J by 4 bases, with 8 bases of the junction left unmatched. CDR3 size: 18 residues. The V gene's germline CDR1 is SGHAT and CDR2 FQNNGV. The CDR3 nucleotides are TGTGCCAGCAGCTTAGTAGAAGGACTAGCGGGGGGCCTAGAGACCCAGTACTTC. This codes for CASSLVEGLAGGLETQYF.

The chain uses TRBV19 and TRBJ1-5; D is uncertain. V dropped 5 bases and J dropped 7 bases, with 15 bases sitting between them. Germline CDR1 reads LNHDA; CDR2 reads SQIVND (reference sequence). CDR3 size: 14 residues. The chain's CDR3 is CASSPRTSGQPQHF. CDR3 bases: TGTGCCAGTAGTCCTCGGACGTCAGGCCAGCCCCAGCATTTT.